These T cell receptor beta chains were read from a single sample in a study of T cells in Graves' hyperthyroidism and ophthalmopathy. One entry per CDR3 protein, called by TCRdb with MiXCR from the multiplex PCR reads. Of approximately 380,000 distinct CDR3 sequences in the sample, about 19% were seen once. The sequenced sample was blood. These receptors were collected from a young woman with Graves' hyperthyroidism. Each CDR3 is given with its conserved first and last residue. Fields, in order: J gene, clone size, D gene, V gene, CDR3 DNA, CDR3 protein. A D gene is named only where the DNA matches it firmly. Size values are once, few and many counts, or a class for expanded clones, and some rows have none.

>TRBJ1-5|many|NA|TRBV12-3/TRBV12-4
TGTGCCAGCAGTTCTATTGGGAGCAATCAGCCCCAGCATTTT
CASSSIGSNQPQHF
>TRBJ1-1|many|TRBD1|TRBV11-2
TGTGCCAGCAGCTTCAAGGGGGCTCTGAACACTGAAGCTTTCTTT
CASSFKGALNTEAFF
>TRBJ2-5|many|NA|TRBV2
TGTGCCAGCAGTGTTATCCGGGACCCGATAGGGGAGACCCAGTACTTC
CASSVIRDPIGETQYF
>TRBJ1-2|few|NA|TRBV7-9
TGTGCCAGCAGCTTACCAGGCGGATATCATGGCTACACCTTC
CASSLPGGYHGYTF
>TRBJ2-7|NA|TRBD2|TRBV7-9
TGTGCCAGCAGACCCCTAGCGGGGTCCTCCTACGAGCAGTACTTC
CASRPLAGSSYEQYF
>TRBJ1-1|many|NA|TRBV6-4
TGTGCCAGCAGTTCAACACAGAACACTGAAGCTTTCTTT
CASSSTQNTEAFF
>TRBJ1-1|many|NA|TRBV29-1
TGCAGCGTTCAGGGGAGTGAAGCTTTCTTT
CSVQGSEAFF
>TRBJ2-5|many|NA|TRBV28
TGTGCCAGCAGTTTGTACAGAGAAACTCAAGAGACCCAGTACTTC
CASSLYRETQETQYF
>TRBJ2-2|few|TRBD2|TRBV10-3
TGTGCCATTTCGTACCACCTAGCGGGAGCGAACACCGGGGAGCTGTTTTTT
CAISYHLAGANTGELFF
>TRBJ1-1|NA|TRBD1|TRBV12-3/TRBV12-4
TGTGCCAGCAGTTTAGTTGACAGGGGAGGGACTGAAGCTTTCTTT
CASSLVDRGGTEAFF
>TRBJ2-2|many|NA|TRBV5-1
TGTGCCAGCAGCTTCGACACCGGGGAGCTGTTTTTT
CASSFDTGELFF
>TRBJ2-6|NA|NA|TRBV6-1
TGTGCCAGCAGTGAAGACAGCTCTGGGGCCAACGTCCTGACTTTC
CASSEDSSGANVLTF
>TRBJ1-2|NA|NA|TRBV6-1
TGTGCCAGCATACGAACGACAGGAGGGAACTATGGCTACACCTTC
CASIRTTGGNYGYTF
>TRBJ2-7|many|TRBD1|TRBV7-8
TGTGCCAGCAGCTTAGTCCGGGACAGAGCCTCCTACGAGCAGTACTTC
CASSLVRDRASYEQYF
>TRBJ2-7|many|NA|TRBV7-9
TGTGCCAGCCAACTACGGAGGGACTCCTACGAGCAGTACTTC
CASQLRRDSYEQYF
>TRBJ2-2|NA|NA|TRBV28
TGTACCAGCAAAGCCGCCGGGGAGCTGTTTTTT
CTSKAAGELFF
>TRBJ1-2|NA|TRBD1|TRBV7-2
TGTGCCAGCAGCCCCCAGGTAATCAGGGGGAATGGTTACACCTTC
CASSPQVIRGNGYTF
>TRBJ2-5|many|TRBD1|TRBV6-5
TGTGCCAGCAAAAACAGGGGGCCTGAGACCCAGTACTTC
CASKNRGPETQYF
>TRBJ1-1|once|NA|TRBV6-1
TGTGCCACCCTGAGGGGGGAGGTAAACACTGAAGCTTTCTTT
CATLRGEVNTEAFF
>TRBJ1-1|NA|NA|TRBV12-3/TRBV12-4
TGTGCCAGCAGTTTAGGTTCACAAGTGAACACTGAAGCTTTCTTT
CASSLGSQVNTEAFF
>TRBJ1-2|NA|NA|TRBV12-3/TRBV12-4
TGTGCCAGCAGTTTTGATGACTATGGCTACACCTTC
CASSFDDYGYTF
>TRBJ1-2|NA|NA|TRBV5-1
TGCGCCAGCAGCTCTACCGGGTATCTCAGCTACACCTTC
CASSSTGYLSYTF
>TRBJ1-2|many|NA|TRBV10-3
TGTGCCATCAGTGAGCCAAACTCGGTTTGGGGCTACACCTTC
CAISEPNSVWGYTF
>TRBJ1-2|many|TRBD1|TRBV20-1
TGCAGTGCTAGAGATCATCAGGGGGGCAAATATGGCTACACCTTC
CSARDHQGGKYGYTF
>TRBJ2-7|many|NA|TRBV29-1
TGCAGCGTTGAAGATCGGGGGTTTCGCGAGCAGTACTTC
CSVEDRGFREQYF
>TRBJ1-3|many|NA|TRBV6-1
TGTGCCAGCAGTGCCCGCCGGCCGGCTGGAAACACCATATATTTT
CASSARRPAGNTIYF
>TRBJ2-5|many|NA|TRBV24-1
TGTGCCACCAGTGAAGGACAGCCACAAGAGACCCAGTACTTC
CATSEGQPQETQYF
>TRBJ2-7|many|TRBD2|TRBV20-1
TGCAGTGCTAGGACTAGCGGGGGGAACTACGAGCAGTACTTC
CSARTSGGNYEQYF
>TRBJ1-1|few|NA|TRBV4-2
TGTGCCAGCAGCCTGACTGGGGGGACACCAACTTTGAACACTGAAGCTTTCTTT
CASSLTGGTPTLNTEAFF
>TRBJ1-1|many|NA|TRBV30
TGTGCCTGCGGGGGGATCGGAAACACTGAAGCTTTCTTT
CACGGIGNTEAFF
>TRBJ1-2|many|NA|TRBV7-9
TGTGCCAGCAGCTTAGGGGATAACTATGGCTACACCTTC
CASSLGDNYGYTF
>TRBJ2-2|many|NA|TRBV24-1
TGTGCCACCAGTGATTTTCTGGGGTCCGGGGAGCTGTTTTTT
CATSDFLGSGELFF
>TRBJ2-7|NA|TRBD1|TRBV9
TGTGCCAGCAGCGTGAGGGACAGCGGTAGGTACGAGCAGTACTTC
CASSVRDSGRYEQYF
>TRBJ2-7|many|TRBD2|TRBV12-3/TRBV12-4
TGTGCCAGCAGTGAAAGCGGGGGCGGCGACGAGCAGTACTTC
CASSESGGGDEQYF
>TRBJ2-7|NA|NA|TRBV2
TGTGCCAGCAGTATACAACAGGGTTCCTCCTACGAGCAGTACTTC
CASSIQQGSSYEQYF
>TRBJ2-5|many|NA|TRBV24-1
TGTGCCACCAGTGATTTTACGGAGCGAAGTGGAGAGACCCAGTACTTC
CATSDFTERSGETQYF
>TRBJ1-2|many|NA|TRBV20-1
TGCAGTGCTTCGGGACACACCTATGGCTACACCTTC
CSASGHTYGYTF
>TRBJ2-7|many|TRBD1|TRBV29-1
TGCAGCGTTGGACAGGGTGAAAGCGAGCAGTACTTC
CSVGQGESEQYF
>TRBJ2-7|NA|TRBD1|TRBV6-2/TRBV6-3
TGTGCCAGCAGTTATTGGACAGGGGGCATGACCTACGAGCAGTACTTC
CASSYWTGGMTYEQYF
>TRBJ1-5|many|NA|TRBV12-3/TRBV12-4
TGTGCCAGCAGTTTAGTACAGAGTAATCAGCCCCAGCATTTT
CASSLVQSNQPQHF
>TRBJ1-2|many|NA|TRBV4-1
TGCGCCAGCAGCCAAAGCTCGGCAGTCCCTGGTGGCTACACCTTC
CASSQSSAVPGGYTF
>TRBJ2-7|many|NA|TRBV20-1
TGCAGTGCTCCGGCCCTAAACTACGAGCAGTACTTC
CSAPALNYEQYF
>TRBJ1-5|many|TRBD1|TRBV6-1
TGTGCCAGCAGCACCGGACAGGGGGCAAGCAATCAGCCCCAGCATTTT
CASSTGQGASNQPQHF
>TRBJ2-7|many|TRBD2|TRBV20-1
TGCAGTGCTAGGCACAGCGGGGACTCCTACGAGCAGTACTTC
CSARHSGDSYEQYF
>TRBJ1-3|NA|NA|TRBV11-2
TGTGCCAGCAGCTTAAGGGGGGTCACTGGAAACACCATATATTTT
CASSLRGVTGNTIYF
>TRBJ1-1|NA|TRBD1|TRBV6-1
TGTGCCAGCAGTAGGGACAGCCTTCTTACCACTGAAGCTTTCTTT
CASSRDSLLTTEAFF
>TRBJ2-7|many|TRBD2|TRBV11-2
TGTGCCAGCAGCCGGGGACTAGCGGGGGGGCCCGAGCAGTACTTC
CASSRGLAGGPEQYF
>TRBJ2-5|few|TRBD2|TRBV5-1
TGCGCCAGCAGCTTGGTCCCGGGACCGAGGACTAGCGGGGGATTAGAGACCCAGTACTTC
CASSLVPGPRTSGGLETQYF
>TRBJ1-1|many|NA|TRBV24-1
TGTGCCACCAGTGTGGGGGGATATGGTGAAGCTTTCTTT
CATSVGGYGEAFF
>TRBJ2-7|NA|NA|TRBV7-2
TGTGCCAGCAGCTTTCCGACCTTGAGCCCCTACGAGCAGTACTTC
CASSFPTLSPYEQYF
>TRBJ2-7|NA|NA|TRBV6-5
TGTGCCAGCAGCTTATTGGACAAAGCCTACGAGCAGTACTTC
CASSLLDKAYEQYF
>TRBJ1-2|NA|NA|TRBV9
TGTGCCAGCAGCGTAGAGGGAGGGCATGGCTACACCTTC
CASSVEGGHGYTF
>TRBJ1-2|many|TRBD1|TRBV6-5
TGTGCCAGCAGTTACTCGAGGCAGGGGGGATATGGCTACACCTTC
CASSYSRQGGYGYTF
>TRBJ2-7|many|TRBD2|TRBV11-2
TGTGCCAGCAGCTTAGACGCCGGACTAGCTAGCGAGCAGTACTTC
CASSLDAGLASEQYF